The sequence of this T cell receptor beta chain was determined in a study of CD8 T cells in Susac syndrome. The RNA input was roughly 0.45 to 1 ug, and it was reverse transcribed with random hexamers. One entry per CDR3 protein results from TCRdb running MiXCR on the immunoSEQ multiplex PCR reads. The sample consists of 84,000 or so distinct CDR3 sequences, 95% of them appearing once. The CDR3 is 13 amino acids. Germline V lookup: CDR1 DFQATT, CDR2 SNEGSKA (reference sequence). This TCR came from a human donor with Susac syndrome. Sample: CD8+ T cells from PBMCs. The gene calls are TRBV20-1 and TRBJ2-1, with D perhaps assigned TRBD1 or TRBD2 (5 bases each). The CDR3 nucleotides are TGCAGCACGGGACGCAAATACTACAATGAGCAGTTCTTC. Amino acid sequence: CSTGRKYYNEQFF.